This T cell receptor beta chain originates from a study of blood T cell repertoires in COVID-19. Across the whole study: Donors in the United States, Italy and Spain gave samples during acute or convalescent COVID-19.

Trimming at V came to 4 bases and at J to 3 bases, leaving 6 bases not matched to a gene. This CDR3 has 15 residues. Germline values: CDR1 MGHRA, CDR2 YSYEKL. Clones were sequenced by immunoSEQ multiplex PCR, and TCRdb holds only the in-frame ones, with some missing. Of approximately 200,000 clones listed, roughly 80% are singletons. Sequencing was done on a sample of peripheral blood. The TCR comes from a woman at least 80 years old with COVID-19, enrolled during active disease. V gene TRBV4-1 combines with J gene TRBJ2-1; 7 bases fit TRBD2. CDR3 DNA sequence: TGCGCCAGCAGCCGAGGACTAGTAGACTACAATGAGCAGTTCTTC. This translates into CASSRGLVDYNEQFF.